This TCR beta chain comes out of a study of blood T cell repertoires in COVID-19. The wider study: Acute and convalescent COVID-19 samples came from the United States, Italy and Spain. Sample material is recorded as cDNA or gDNA derived from T cells, B-cell-depleted T cells, or PBMCs.

Germline V gives CDR1 SGHRS, CDR2 YFSETQ. V lost 7 bases, J lost 4 bases, and 8 bases stayed unmatched. The CDR3 contains 15 residues. Per the authors' pipeline: Estimation of nucleated cell counts relied on the amplification of reference gene primers. TCRdb keeps only in-frame clones here, not all; method: immunoSEQ multiplex PCR. V and J calls plus clone size are reproduced from that table; the DNA served to infer D and trimming. The sample lists 200,000 to 250,000 clones, approximately 87% occurring once. Material for sequencing was peripheral blood. This receptor was taken from a man aged 60 to 69 with acute or convalescent COVID-19. This sequence joins TRBV5-1 and TRBJ2-7; TRBD2 matches at 13 bases. The chain's CDR3 is CASRNGTSGIYEQYF. The CDR3 DNA sequence: TGCGCCAGCCGGAACGGGACTAGCGGGATTTACGAGCAGTACTTC. Filled out from reference TRBV5-1 and TRBJ2-7, the complete variable domain reads KAGVTQTPRYLIKTRGQQVTLSCSPISGHRSVSWYQQTPGQGLQFLFEYFSETQRNKGNFPGRFSGRQFSNSRSEMNVSTLELGDSALYLCASRNGTSGIYEQYFGPGTRLTVT.